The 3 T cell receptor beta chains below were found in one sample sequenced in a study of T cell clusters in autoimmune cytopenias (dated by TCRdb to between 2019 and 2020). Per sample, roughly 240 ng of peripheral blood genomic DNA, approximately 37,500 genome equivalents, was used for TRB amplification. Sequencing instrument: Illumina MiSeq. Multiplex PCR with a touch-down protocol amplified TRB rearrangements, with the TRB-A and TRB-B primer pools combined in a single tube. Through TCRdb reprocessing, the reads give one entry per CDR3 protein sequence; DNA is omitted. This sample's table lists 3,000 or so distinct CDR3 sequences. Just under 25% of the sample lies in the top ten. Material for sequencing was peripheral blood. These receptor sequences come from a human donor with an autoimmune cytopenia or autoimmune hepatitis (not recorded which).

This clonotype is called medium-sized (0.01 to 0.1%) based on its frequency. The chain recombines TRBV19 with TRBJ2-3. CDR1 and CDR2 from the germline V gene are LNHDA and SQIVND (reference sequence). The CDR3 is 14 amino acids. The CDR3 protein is CASSIGGSTDTQYF.

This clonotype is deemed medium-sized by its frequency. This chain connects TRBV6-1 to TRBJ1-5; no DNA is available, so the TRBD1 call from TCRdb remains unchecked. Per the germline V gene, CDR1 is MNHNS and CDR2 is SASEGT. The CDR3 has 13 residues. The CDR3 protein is CASSGQGDQPQHF.

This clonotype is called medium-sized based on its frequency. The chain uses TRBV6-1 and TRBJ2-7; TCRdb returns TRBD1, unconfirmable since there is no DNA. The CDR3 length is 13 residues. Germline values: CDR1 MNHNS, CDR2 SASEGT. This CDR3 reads CASSLGHNYEQYF.